The 2 T cell receptor beta chains reported below all come from one sample, sequenced in a study of control samples from healthy donors and cancer patients. Method: immunoSEQ multiplex PCR; TCRdb's copy keeps in-frame clones and lacks some. The table has about 130,000 clones, just under 95% seen once. The sequencing input was PBMCs. All receptors come from a man between 60 and 70 years old with colorectal cancer.

The rearrangement joins TRBV14 to TRBJ1-4; TRBD1 aligns across 7 bases. Unmatched junction bases numbered 9, after V lost 6 bases and J lost 5 bases. CDR1 and CDR2 (germline): SGHDN, FVKESK. The CDR3 is 15 amino acids. CDR3 protein: CASRGGDSRNEKLFF. The CDR3 nucleotides read TGTGCCAGCAGGGGGGGGGACAGCAGAAATGAAAAACTGTTTTTT.

The CDR3 here is CASSLRAGAYEQYF. In nucleotides, the CDR3 is TGTGCCAGCAGCTTAAGGGCGGGCGCCTACGAGCAGTACTTC. This rearrangement joins TRBV7-9 to TRBJ2-7, with D possibly matching TRBD2 (5 bases). The germline V gene has CDR1 SEHNR and CDR2 FQNEAQ (reference sequence). Trimming removed 2 bases from V and 2 bases from J, with 10 bases in between. The CDR3 spans 14 residues.